This TCR beta chain was identified during a study of response to subunit inactivated influenza vaccine. MiXCR, applied by TCRdb to the RT-PCR reads, yields one record per CDR3 protein. This sample carries some 540,000 distinct CDR3 sequences, 20% to 25% of them seen once, and the ten largest clones take roughly 2.8%. A single count supports this clonotype. Trimming stripped 0 bases from V and 4 bases from J, with 15 bases between. This CDR3 contains 16 residues. Germline V gives CDR1 MGHRA, CDR2 YSYEKL. These sequences were also reported in another study, on T cells expressing NK-cell markers. That publication notes: TCR beta cDNA was generated via 5'RACE template switching incorporating UMIs. The sequencing cohort of eight donors included seven HCMV-seropositive individuals and one seronegative individual. The use of an anti-gamma-delta TCR antibody, which was added in several experiments, restricted sorting to T cells expressing alpha-beta TCR.

The TCR sequence derives from a man aged 45-65 years who received an inactivated influenza vaccine. Sample: CD4+ T cells sorted from PBMCs, taken approximately 13 days after vaccination. The chain employs TRBV4-1 and TRBJ1-2, with a possible D match to TRBD1 (6 bases). CDR3 DNA: TGCGCCAGCAGCCAAGAATTGGGGGCGCGCGGCTATGGCTACACCTTC. It is translated as CASSQELGARGYGYTF.